A selection of T cell receptor beta chains follows, all from one sample in a study of blood T cell repertoires in COVID-19. Profiling relied on immunoSEQ multiplex PCR, and the TCRdb table lists in-frame clones only, not all of them. Here the sample spans fewer than 130,000 clones, roughly 87% being singletons. Sequencing input: peripheral blood. Receptors originate from a human donor in a cohort sampled during active COVID-19. Each CDR3 is given with its conserved first and last residue. The order of the fields is CDR3 DNA, CDR3 protein, V gene, clone size, D gene, J gene. D genes are given only for firm matches. Some rows have no size entry. The others give once, few or many, or a class for an expanded clone.

TGTGCCAGCAGCGGACAGGTTTTGAACACCGGGGAGCTGTTTTTT CASSGQVLNTGELFF TRBV7-8 once TRBD1 TRBJ2-2
TGTGCCAGCAGCCCGGGCCTAGCGGGGGGTATATCAGATACGCAGTATTTT CASSPGLAGGISDTQYF TRBV5-4 - TRBD2 TRBJ2-3
TGTGCCAGCAGCTTAGAAGTGGGGGGGCCCGCCTACGAGCAGTACTTC CASSLEVGGPAYEQYF TRBV7-2 - - TRBJ2-7
TGTGCCAGCAGCTTATATACCAGGCCCACAGATACGCAGTATTTT CASSLYTRPTDTQYF TRBV13 once - TRBJ2-3
TGTGCCAGCAGTTCGGACAGGTCCTACGAGCAGTACTTC CASSSDRSYEQYF TRBV6-5 - TRBD1 TRBJ2-7
TGTGCCAGCAGCTTGGGCGCCTCCTACGAGCAGTACTTC CASSLGASYEQYF TRBV5-4 - - TRBJ2-7
TGTGCCAGCAGCGTAGGGGACAGGGGCTACGAGCAGTACTTC CASSVGDRGYEQYF TRBV9 - TRBD1 TRBJ2-7
TGTGCCAGCTCAACAGGGTATAGCAATCAGCCCCAGCATTTT CASSTGYSNQPQHF TRBV18 - - TRBJ1-5
TGTGCCAGCAGTGTCCGGGACAGGGGGACCTATGGCTACACCTTC CASSVRDRGTYGYTF TRBV2 few TRBD1 TRBJ1-2
TGTGCCAGTAGCCCTAGCGGTAACTCCTACAATGAGCAGTTCTTC CASSPSGNSYNEQFF TRBV19 - TRBD2 TRBJ2-1
TGTGCCAGCGAAGGGCAGGGGGCGACCACCGGGGAGCTGTTTTTT CASEGQGATTGELFF TRBV28 - TRBD1 TRBJ2-2
TGTGCCAGCAGTGGAATATTGACAGTTCCCGGGACCGGGGAGCTGTTTTTT CASSGILTVPGTGELFF TRBV2 - - TRBJ2-2
TGTGCCAGCAGTGAATTCCTGGAGGAGCAGTACTTC CASSEFLEEQYF TRBV6-1 - - TRBJ2-7
TGTGCCAGCAGCCAAGGACTAGCGGGAGTTCTATCCTACGAGCAGTACTTC CASSQGLAGVLSYEQYF TRBV3-1/TRBV3-2 - TRBD2 TRBJ2-7
TGTGCCAGCAGTGAAGGGACAAATAACTATGGCTACACCTTC CASSEGTNNYGYTF TRBV6-1 - - TRBJ1-2
TGCAGCGTTGCCGGGACAGGGGGCGAGTACGAGCAGTACTTC CSVAGTGGEYEQYF TRBV29-1 - TRBD1 TRBJ2-7
TGTGCCAGCAGTAAGGACAGCCAACCCTACAATGAGCAGTTCTTC CASSKDSQPYNEQFF TRBV6-5 many - TRBJ2-1
TGTGCCAGCAGTCGCCACAGGGAGGAGCAGTACTTC CASSRHREEQYF TRBV27 many - TRBJ2-7
TGTGCCAGCAGTTGGGAAGGGACAGCAATCTACGAGCAGTACTTC CASSWEGTAIYEQYF TRBV6-5 - TRBD1 TRBJ2-7
TGTGCCAGCAGCTCCACAGGGTTCACTGAAGCTTTCTTT CASSSTGFTEAFF TRBV13 - - TRBJ1-1
TGTGCCAGCAGCCAAGATAGGGACAGGGCTCGCGAGCAGTACTTC CASSQDRDRAREQYF TRBV4-2 - TRBD1 TRBJ2-7
TGCGCCAGCAGCCCCTATCCATCGACAGGGGACTCCCCAACTAATGAAAAACTGTTTTTT CASSPYPSTGDSPTNEKLFF TRBV4-1 - TRBD1 TRBJ1-4
TGTGCCATCAGTGAGTCAACCGGGACAGGGGGCTCGCGCACTGAAGCTTTCTTT CAISESTGTGGSRTEAFF TRBV10-3 - TRBD1 TRBJ1-1
TGTGCCAGCAGCTCAAATTCCTACGAGCAGTACTTC CASSSNSYEQYF TRBV7-8 - - TRBJ2-7
TGCGCCAGCAGGATCACTAGCGGAAGCACAGATACGCAGTATTTT CASRITSGSTDTQYF TRBV5-1 - TRBD2 TRBJ2-3
TGCAGTGCTAGTCCTGCGCCAAGTAAGCCCCAGCATTTT CSASPAPSKPQHF TRBV20-1 few - TRBJ1-5
TGTGCCAGCAGCTTATGGGGCAAAACGACAGATACGCAGTATTTT CASSLWGKTTDTQYF TRBV7-8 - - TRBJ2-3
TGTGCCAGCAGCAGGTCGCTGAATCAGCCCCAGCATTTT CASSRSLNQPQHF TRBV6-5 - - TRBJ1-5
TGTGCCAGCCGCGGACAGGGTAATTCACCCCTCCACTTT CASRGQGNSPLHF TRBV27 - TRBD1 TRBJ1-6
TGTGCCAGCAGTGACGGGAGGACCTACGAGCAGTACTTC CASSDGRTYEQYF TRBV21-1 - - TRBJ2-7
TGTGCCAGCAGTATCGAGGGACAGGGGTTTTCTGGGGCCAACGTCCTGACTTTC CASSIEGQGFSGANVLTF TRBV27 once TRBD1 TRBJ2-6
TGCGCCAGCAGCCAAGAAACTAGCGGGAGGGCCGGCAATGAGCAGTTCTTC CASSQETSGRAGNEQFF TRBV4-1 - TRBD2 TRBJ2-1
TGTGCCACCAAGCCGGGGAGGGATAACTCCGAGCAGTACTTC CATKPGRDNSEQYF TRBV15 - TRBD2 TRBJ2-7
TGTGCCAGCAGCCTGGGCCCGACCACGGCGGGCACTGAAGCTTTCTTT CASSLGPTTAGTEAFF TRBV5-4 - - TRBJ1-1
TGTGCCAGCAGCTTGGGGCTACCCCAGGCCTATGGCTACACCTTC CASSLGLPQAYGYTF TRBV5-4 - - TRBJ1-2
TGCAGTGCTAGTACACAGGGTGATGGCTACACCTTC CSASTQGDGYTF TRBV20-1 - - TRBJ1-2
TGTGCCTGGCGCTACCGGGACATATTATCTGGAAACACCATATATTTT CAWRYRDILSGNTIYF TRBV30 - - TRBJ1-3
TGTGCCAGCAGCTGGGACAGGGAAGAGACCCAGTACTTC CASSWDREETQYF TRBV6-5 - TRBD1 TRBJ2-5
TGTGCCAGCAGCCAAGATCTCCCCCTGGCCGAGCAGTACTTC CASSQDLPLAEQYF TRBV3-1/TRBV3-2 - - TRBJ2-7
TGTGCCAGCAGCTTGGAGGTGGCTAGCGGGGGCACAGATACGCAGTATTTT CASSLEVASGGTDTQYF TRBV5-4 - TRBD2 TRBJ2-3
TGTGCCAGCAGCTTTATGACAGGGAGGAACACTGAAGCTTTCTTT CASSFMTGRNTEAFF TRBV5-4 - TRBD1 TRBJ1-1
TGTGCCAGCTCACCATCGGGCGGGAAGGGTGGTGAGCAGTTCTTC CASSPSGGKGGEQFF TRBV18 - - TRBJ2-1
TGTTCGGAGCTCTATGGCTACACCTTC CSELYGYTF TRBV30 - - TRBJ1-2
TGTGCCAGCAGCTTAAACAGGGATGGCTACACCTTC CASSLNRDGYTF TRBV7-9 few - TRBJ1-2
TGTGCCAGCAGTAGGGACAGCGGCTACGAGCAGTACTTC CASSRDSGYEQYF TRBV6-5 - TRBD1 TRBJ2-7